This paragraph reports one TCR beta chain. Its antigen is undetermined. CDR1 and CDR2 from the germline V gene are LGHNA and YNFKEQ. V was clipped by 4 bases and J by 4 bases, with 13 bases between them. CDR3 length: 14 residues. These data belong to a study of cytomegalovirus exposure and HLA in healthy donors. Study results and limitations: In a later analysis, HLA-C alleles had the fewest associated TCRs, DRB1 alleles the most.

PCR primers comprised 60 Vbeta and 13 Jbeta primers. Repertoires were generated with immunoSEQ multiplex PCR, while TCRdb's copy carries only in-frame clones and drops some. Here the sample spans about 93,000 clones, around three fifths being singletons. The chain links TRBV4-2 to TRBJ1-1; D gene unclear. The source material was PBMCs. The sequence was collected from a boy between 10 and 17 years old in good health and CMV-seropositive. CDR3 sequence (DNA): TGTGCCAGCAGCCTGTCTCCGACAATCACTGAAGCTTTCTTT. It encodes CASSLSPTITEAFF.